The clone carrying this T cell receptor beta chain was counted a few times. The sample belongs to a study of spatial heterogeneity in lung cancer. Study context: The donor population consisted of approximately 68 patients with untreated, early-stage non-small cell lung cancer. Raw sequencing reads included, on average, more than eight appearances of each unique TCR and UMI combination.

The library protocol tagged each TCR cDNA with a unique molecular identifier. Each CDR3 protein gets one entry after TCRdb re-called the 5' RACE reads with MiXCR. The data contain about 94,000 distinct CDR3 sequences, just under 20% of them singletons. Time point denoted: blood at routine non-recurrence follow-up after resection. No cells were sorted before sequencing. The whole RNA sequenced was extracted from tumor, nontumor lung or frozen PBMC. Trimming at V came to 6 bases and at J to 0 bases, leaving 2 bases not matched to a gene. Germline V CDR1 and CDR2: SNHLY, FYNNEI. The CDR3 has 14 amino acids.

The rearrangement links TRBV2 to TRBJ2-3, with TRBD2 matching over 8 bases. The specimen comprised PBMCs, sampled at follow-up. The clonotype originates from a male donor with early-stage non-small cell lung cancer. CDR3 DNA: TGTGCCAGCAGGCGGGGGGCTAGCACAGATACGCAGTATTTT. Its translation: CASRRGASTDTQYF.